Below, 17 T cell receptor beta chains from the same sample are listed, as sequenced in a study of response to subunit inactivated influenza vaccine. TCRdb re-analysed the RT-PCR reads in MiXCR, keeping a single row per CDR3 protein. This sample has about 800,000 distinct CDR3 sequences, with roughly 20% found just once. Sequenced material: PBMCs from blood, taken around 5 days after vaccination. The receptors shown here come from a man aged 50-60 years who received an inactivated influenza vaccine.

The chain uses TRBV6-2 or TRBV6-3 and TRBJ2-3, with D possibly TRBD1 on 5 matching bases. V lost 2 bases and J 3 bases, leaving 12 bases between the germline ends. The length of the CDR3 is 15 residues. Looked up from germline, CDR1 is MNHEY and CDR2 is SVGEGT. CDR3 in DNA: TGTGCCAGCAGTTACAGGCAGGGTGAAACAGATACGCAGTATTTT. This codes for CASSYRQGETDTQYF.

The chain is built from TRBV7-9 and TRBJ2-2; D is possibly TRBD2 (6 bases). V dropped 10 bases and J dropped 8 bases, with 29 bases sitting between them. CDR1 is SEHNR and CDR2 is FQNEAQ in the germline V gene (reference sequence). The CDR3 extends over 17 amino acids. The CDR3 spells CATGGSTPLRIRGELFF. In DNA, the CDR3 is TGTGCCACCGGAGGGTCAACCCCACTACGTATAAGAGGGGAGCTGTTTTTT.

This chain connects TRBV11-2 to TRBJ2-1; 9 bases are shared with TRBD1. Germline trimming cut 3 bases from V and 9 bases from J; bases unmatched to any gene: 6. The CDR3 has 14 residues. Germline V gives CDR1 SGHAT, CDR2 FQNNGV. CDR3 sequence reads: CASSFPGQGVEQFF. Written as DNA, the CDR3 is TGTGCCAGCAGCTTCCCGGGACAGGGAGTTGAGCAGTTCTTC.

The V and J genes are TRBV6-1 and TRBJ2-4, with 10 nucleotides matching TRBD1. The CDR3 sequence is 14 residues long. J gave up 7 bases and V 6 bases, and 6 bases lay outside the gene matches. Germline loops: CDR1 MNHNS, CDR2 SASEGT. This CDR3 reads CASSLSTGGNIQYF. The CDR3 nucleotides are TGTGCCAGCAGCCTATCGACAGGGGGCAACATTCAGTACTTC.

This clonotype occurred a few times. V is TRBV12-3 or TRBV12-4 and J is TRBJ1-6; D gene ambiguous. The length of the CDR3 is 15 residues. With 3 bases removed from V and 10 bases from J, the gap between germline ends came to 16 bases. CDR3 loop: CASSFLGGLNSPLHF. CDR3 coding DNA: TGTGCCAGCAGTTTCCTAGGCGGCTTAAACTCACCCCTCCACTTT.

This clonotype appeared a few times. The J gene is TRBJ2-7, the V gene TRBV9; D perhaps matches TRBD2 (6 bases). There are 13 residues in the CDR3. The ends were cut back, 4 bases at V and 4 bases at J, with 12 bases in the middle. The germline V gene encodes CDR1 SGDLS and CDR2 YYNGEE. CDR3: CASSTLEGYEQYF. CDR3 nucleotides: TGTGCCAGCAGCACGTTGGAGGGGTACGAGCAGTACTTC.

V is TRBV5-1 and J is TRBJ1-1; TRBD1 matches 11 bases. The CDR3 sequence is 14 residues long. Germline V gene data show CDR1 as SGHRS and CDR2 as YFSETQ. J was trimmed by 7 bases and V by 4 bases; bases with no gene match: 6. The CDR3 DNA reads TGCGCCAGCAGCACCCGGACAGGGGGCGTTGAAGCTTTCTTT. As protein: CASSTRTGGVEAFF. Supplemented by reference TRBV5-1 and TRBJ1-1, the full variable domain reads KAGVTQTPRYLIKTRGQQVTLSCSPISGHRSVSWYQQTPGQGLQFLFEYFSETQRNKGNFPGRFSGRQFSNSRSEMNVSTLELGDSALYLCASSTRTGGVEAFFGQGTRLTVV.

J is TRBJ1-5 and V is TRBV5-1, with D unresolved. Per the germline V gene, CDR1 is SGHRS and CDR2 is YFSETQ. Trimming left V 3 bases short and J 0 bases short, with 10 bases between. This CDR3 region has 15 residues. The CDR3 region has the DNA TGCGCCAGCAGCTCAAATGGGGATAGCAATCAGCCCCAGCATTTT. As protein: CASSSNGDSNQPQHF.

This clonotype was seen more than once but under ten times. The rearrangement uses TRBV5-1 and TRBJ1-2; TRBD1 might be the D (5 bases). The CDR3 is made up of 15 amino acids. V was shortened by 0 bases and J by 0 bases, with 9 bases between the two germline ends. Looked up from germline, CDR1 is SGHRS and CDR2 is YFSETQ. Here the CDR3 DNA reads TGCGCCAGCAGCTTGGGGGACTTGGCTAACTATGGCTACACCTTC. It translates to CASSLGDLANYGYTF.

This clonotype was counted only a few times. The chain recombines TRBV7-2 with TRBJ2-7, with 13 bases that match TRBD2. Per the germline V gene, CDR1 is SGHTA and CDR2 is FQGNSA. The CDR3 is 17 residues long. Trimming cost V 0 bases and J 4 bases; bases outside gene matches: 6. The CDR3 nucleotides read TGTGCCAGCAGCTTAGCGGGACTAGCGGGGCCCAAGTACGAGCAGTACTTC. Translating it yields CASSLAGLAGPKYEQYF.

This chain uses TRBV6-1 with TRBJ2-7; TRBD2 aligns across 8 bases. V lost 5 bases to trimming and J lost 4 bases; unmatched junction nucleotides: 10. The CDR3 spans 15 residues. CDR1 and CDR2 (germline): MNHNS, SASEGT. For the CDR3, the DNA is TGTGCCAGCAGTACCGGGGGGGTGGGAGATTACGAGCAGTACTTC. Translating gives CASSTGGVGDYEQYF.

A remark on this clonotype: Germline is not matched at one junction end, which may reflect a read error. J is TRBJ2-4 and V is TRBV3-1, with D perhaps matching TRBD1 or TRBD2 (5 bases each). Germline lookup yields CDR1 LGHDT and CDR2 YNNKEL (reference sequence). The CDR3 contains 13 residues. CDR3 in amino acids: CASSQERGHLNFF. The CDR3 DNA is TGTGCCAGCAGCCAAGAGAGGGGTCACCTTAATTTCTTC.

This clonotype has just a few counts. This rearrangement joins TRBV5-1 to TRBJ1-3; no definite D call. The CDR3 is 15 residues long. The germline V and J ends were trimmed by 4 bases and 0 bases, with 11 bases remaining between them. The V gene's germline CDR1 is SGHRS and CDR2 YFSETQ. The CDR3 reads CASSSEVASGNTIYF. CDR3 coding DNA: TGCGCCAGCAGCAGCGAAGTTGCCTCTGGAAACACCATATATTTT.

V usage is TRBV12-3 or TRBV12-4 and J usage is TRBJ1-4; D remains ambiguous. The V end was cut by 3 bases, the J end by 5 bases, with 19 bases between. CDR3 length: 17 amino acids. The CDR3: CASSFKRSGRRNEKLFF. In DNA, the CDR3 is TGTGCCAGCAGTTTCAAAAGGTCCGGGCGGAGAAATGAAAAACTGTTTTTT.

The table lists this clonotype with many counts. The V and J genes are TRBV27 and TRBJ1-2; D is undetermined. The germline V gene encodes CDR1 MNHEY and CDR2 SMNVEV (reference sequence). This CDR3 comprises 13 residues. V lost 3 bases, J lost 2 bases, and 7 bases lay in between. This CDR3 reads CASSFGENYGYTF. As DNA, the CDR3 is TGTGCCAGCAGTTTTGGGGAGAACTATGGCTACACCTTC.

This clonotype appeared a few times. This chain joins TRBV15 and TRBJ1-6; D not resolved. The germline V gene encodes CDR1 LNHNV and CDR2 YYDKDF (reference sequence). V gave up 0 bases and J gave up 9 bases, with 6 bases separating them. The CDR3 is 13 amino acids. CDR3 sequence reads: CATSRDFGSPLHF. In nucleotides, the CDR3 is TGTGCCACCAGCAGAGATTTTGGTTCACCCCTCCACTTT.

V is TRBV10-3 and J is TRBJ2-5; D assignment may be TRBD1 or TRBD2 (5 bases each). The CDR3 runs 13 residues. V lost 6 bases and J lost 4, with 12 bases in between. CDR1 and CDR2 from the germline V gene are ENHRY and SYGVKD. The CDR3, as DNA: TGTGCCATCAGAGGGGTTGGGGGAGAGACCCAGTACTTC. Translated: CAIRGVGGETQYF.